This entry features one T cell receptor (beta chain) sequence. This sample is drawn from a study of cytomegalovirus exposure and HLA in healthy donors. Study-level background: Within an early data release were approximately 85 million unique TCRs drawn from HLA-typed donors.

The PCR had 60 Vbeta and 13 Jbeta primers. The protocol was immunoSEQ multiplex PCR, while the TCRdb copy is restricted to in-frame clones and leaves out a portion. The sample's table shows about 72,000 clones. The V end was cut by 6 bases, the J end by 4 bases, with 16 bases between. CDR3 length: 15 amino acids. Germline assignment: CDR1 MNHEY and CDR2 SVGAGI. The sequenced material came from PBMCs. The clonotype comes from a man in his forties in good health and CMV-seronegative. J is TRBJ1-3 and V is TRBV6-5, with D hard to call. The CDR3, as DNA: TGTGCCAGCAGATCACACCAGGCGACGGGAAACACCATATATTTT. Translation gives CASRSHQATGNTIYF.